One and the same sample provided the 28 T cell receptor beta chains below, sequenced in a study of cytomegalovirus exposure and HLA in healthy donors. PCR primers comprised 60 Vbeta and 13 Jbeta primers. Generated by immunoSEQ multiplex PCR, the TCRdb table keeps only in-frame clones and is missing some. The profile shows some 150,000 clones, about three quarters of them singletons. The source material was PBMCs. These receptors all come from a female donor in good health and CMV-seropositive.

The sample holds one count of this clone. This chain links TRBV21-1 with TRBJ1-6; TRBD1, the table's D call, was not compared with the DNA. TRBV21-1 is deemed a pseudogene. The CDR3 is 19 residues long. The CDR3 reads CASSASPGHLNSYNSPLHF. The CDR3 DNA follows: TGTGCCAGCAGCGCATCGCCGGGACACCTAAACTCCTATAATTCACCCCTCCACTTT.

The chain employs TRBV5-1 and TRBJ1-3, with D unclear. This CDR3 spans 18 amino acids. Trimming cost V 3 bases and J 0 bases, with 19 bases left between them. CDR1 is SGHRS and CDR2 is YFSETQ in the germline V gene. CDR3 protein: CASSSNPMDYRSGNTIYF. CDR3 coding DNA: TGCGCCAGCAGCTCCAATCCAATGGACTACCGCTCTGGAAACACCATATATTTT.

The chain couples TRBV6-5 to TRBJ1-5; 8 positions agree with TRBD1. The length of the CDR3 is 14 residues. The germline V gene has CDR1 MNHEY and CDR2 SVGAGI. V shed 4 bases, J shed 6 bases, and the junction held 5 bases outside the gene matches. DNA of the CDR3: TGTGCCAGCAGTTTCACACAGGGGGGTCAGCCCCAGCATTTT. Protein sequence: CASSFTQGGQPQHF.

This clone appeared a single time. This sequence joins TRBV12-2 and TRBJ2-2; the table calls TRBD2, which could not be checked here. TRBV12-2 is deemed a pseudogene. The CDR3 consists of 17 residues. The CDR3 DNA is TGTGCAAGTCCCGCCCCCGGGGGGGACCGCGCCCCCGGGGAGCTGTTTTTT. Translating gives CASPAPGGDRAPGELFF.

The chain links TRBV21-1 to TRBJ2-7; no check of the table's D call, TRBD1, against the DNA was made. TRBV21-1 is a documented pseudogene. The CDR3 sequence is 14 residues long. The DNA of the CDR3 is TGTGCCAGCAGCAAAGCGAGGACAGGGTGGGAGCAGTACTTC. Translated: CASSKARTGWEQYF.

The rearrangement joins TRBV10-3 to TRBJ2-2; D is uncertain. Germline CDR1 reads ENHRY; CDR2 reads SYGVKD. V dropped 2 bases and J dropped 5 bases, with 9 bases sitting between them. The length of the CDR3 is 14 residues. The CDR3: CAISERTETGELFF. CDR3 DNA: TGTGCCATCAGTGAGCGAACAGAGACCGGGGAGCTGTTTTTT.

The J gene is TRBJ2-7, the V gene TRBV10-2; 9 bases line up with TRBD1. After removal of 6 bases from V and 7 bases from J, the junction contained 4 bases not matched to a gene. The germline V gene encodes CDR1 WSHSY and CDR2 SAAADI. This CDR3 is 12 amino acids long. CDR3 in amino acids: CASRDRGVEQYF. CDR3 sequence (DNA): TGCGCCAGCAGGGACAGGGGTGTTGAGCAGTACTTC.

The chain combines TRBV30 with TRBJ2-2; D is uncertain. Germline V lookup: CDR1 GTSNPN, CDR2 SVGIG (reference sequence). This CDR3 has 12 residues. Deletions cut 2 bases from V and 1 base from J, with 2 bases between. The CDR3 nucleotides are TGTGCCTGGAGTCTGAACACCGGGGAGCTGTTTTTT. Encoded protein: CAWSLNTGELFF.

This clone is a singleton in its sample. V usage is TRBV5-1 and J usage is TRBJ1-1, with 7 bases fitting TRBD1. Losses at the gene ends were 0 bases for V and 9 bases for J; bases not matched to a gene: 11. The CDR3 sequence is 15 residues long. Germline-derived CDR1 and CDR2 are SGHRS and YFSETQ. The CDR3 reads CASSLVGGQERKAFF. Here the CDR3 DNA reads TGCGCCAGCAGCTTGGTGGGCGGACAGGAACGCAAAGCTTTCTTT. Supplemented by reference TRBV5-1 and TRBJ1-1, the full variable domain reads KAGVTQTPRYLIKTRGQQVTLSCSPISGHRSVSWYQQTPGQGLQFLFEYFSETQRNKGNFPGRFSGRQFSNSRSEMNVSTLELGDSALYLCASSLVGGQERKAFFGQGTRLTVV.

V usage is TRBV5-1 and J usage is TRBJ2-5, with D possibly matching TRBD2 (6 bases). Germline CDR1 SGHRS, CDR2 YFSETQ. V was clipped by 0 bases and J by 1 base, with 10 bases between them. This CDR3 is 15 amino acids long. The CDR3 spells CASSLATGSQETQYF. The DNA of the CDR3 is TGCGCCAGCAGCTTGGCTACCGGGAGCCAAGAGACCCAGTACTTC. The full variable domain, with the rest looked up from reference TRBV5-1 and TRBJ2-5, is KAGVTQTPRYLIKTRGQQVTLSCSPISGHRSVSWYQQTPGQGLQFLFEYFSETQRNKGNFPGRFSGRQFSNSRSEMNVSTLELGDSALYLCASSLATGSQETQYFGPGTRLLVL.

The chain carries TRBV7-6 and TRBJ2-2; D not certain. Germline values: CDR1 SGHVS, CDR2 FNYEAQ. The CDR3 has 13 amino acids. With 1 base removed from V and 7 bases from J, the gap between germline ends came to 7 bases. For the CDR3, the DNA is TGTGCCAGCAGCTTAGACAGTTTCGGGGAGCTGTTTTTT. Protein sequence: CASSLDSFGELFF. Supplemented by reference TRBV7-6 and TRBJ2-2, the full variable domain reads GAGVSQSPRYKVTKRGQDVALRCDPISGHVSLYWYRQALGQGPEFLTYFNYEAQQDKSGLPNDRFSAERPEGSISTLTIQRTEQRDSAMYRCASSLDSFGELFFGEGSRLTVL.

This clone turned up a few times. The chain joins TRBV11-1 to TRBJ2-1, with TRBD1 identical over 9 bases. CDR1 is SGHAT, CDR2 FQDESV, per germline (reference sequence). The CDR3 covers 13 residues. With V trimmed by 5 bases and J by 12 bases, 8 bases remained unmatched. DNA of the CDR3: TGTGCCAGCAGCCTTAACAGGGGGCGGGGGCAGTTCTTC. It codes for CASSLNRGRGQFF.

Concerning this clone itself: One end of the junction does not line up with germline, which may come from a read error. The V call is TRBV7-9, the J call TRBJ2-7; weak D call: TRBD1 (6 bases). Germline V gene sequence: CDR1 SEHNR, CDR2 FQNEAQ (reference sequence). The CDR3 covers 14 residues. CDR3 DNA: TGTTCCAGCAGCCAGACAGGTGCCTCCTACGAGCAGTACTTC. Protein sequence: CSSSQTGASYEQYF.

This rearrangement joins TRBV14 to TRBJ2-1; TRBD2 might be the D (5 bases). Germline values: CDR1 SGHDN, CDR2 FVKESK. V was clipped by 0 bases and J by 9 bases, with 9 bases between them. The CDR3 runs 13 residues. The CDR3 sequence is CASSQDLEGEQFF. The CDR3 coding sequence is TGTGCCAGCAGCCAAGATCTAGAGGGTGAGCAGTTCTTC.

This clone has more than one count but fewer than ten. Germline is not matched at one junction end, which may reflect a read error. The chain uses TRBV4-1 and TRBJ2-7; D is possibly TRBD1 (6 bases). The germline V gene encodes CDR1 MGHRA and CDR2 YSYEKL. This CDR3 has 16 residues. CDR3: CASSQVFRGAVSEQYF. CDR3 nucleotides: TGCGCCAGTAGCCAAGTGTTCAGGGGAGCGGTAAGCGAGCAGTACTTC.

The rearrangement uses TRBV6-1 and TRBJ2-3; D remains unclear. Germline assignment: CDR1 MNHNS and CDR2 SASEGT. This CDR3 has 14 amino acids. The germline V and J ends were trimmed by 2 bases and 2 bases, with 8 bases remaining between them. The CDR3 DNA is TGTGCCAGCAGTGAACGCGGTTTCACAGATACGCAGTATTTT. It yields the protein CASSERGFTDTQYF.

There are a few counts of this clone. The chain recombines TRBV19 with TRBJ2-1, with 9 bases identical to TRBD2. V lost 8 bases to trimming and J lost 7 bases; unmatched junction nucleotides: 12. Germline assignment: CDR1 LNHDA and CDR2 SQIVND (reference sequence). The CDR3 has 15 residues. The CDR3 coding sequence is TGTGCCAGTGCTATAGCGGGAGTATTAGTTAATGAGCAGTTCTTC. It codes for CASAIAGVLVNEQFF.

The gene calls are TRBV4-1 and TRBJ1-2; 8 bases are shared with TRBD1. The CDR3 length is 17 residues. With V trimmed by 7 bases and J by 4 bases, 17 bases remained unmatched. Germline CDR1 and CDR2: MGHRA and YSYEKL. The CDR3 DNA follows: TGCGCCAGCACCAACACCTGGGGACAGGAGATGAGCTATGGCTACACCTTC. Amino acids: CASTNTWGQEMSYGYTF.

The CDR3 bases are TGTGCCAGCAGTTACCTAGAGGGCGGGCAGCCCCAGCATTTT. It yields the protein CASSYLEGGQPQHF. The chain links TRBV6-5 to TRBJ1-5, with D unresolved. Trimming pared 2 bases from V and 7 bases from J, leaving 12 bases between. This CDR3 comprises 14 residues. The germline V gene has CDR1 MNHEY and CDR2 SVGAGI.

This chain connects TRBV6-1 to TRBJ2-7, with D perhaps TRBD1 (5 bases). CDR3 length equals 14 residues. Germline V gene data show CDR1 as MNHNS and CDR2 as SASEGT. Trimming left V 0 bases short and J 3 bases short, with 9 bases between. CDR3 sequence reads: CASSEAGQIYEQYF. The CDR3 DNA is TGTGCCAGCAGTGAAGCGGGGCAGATCTACGAGCAGTACTTC.

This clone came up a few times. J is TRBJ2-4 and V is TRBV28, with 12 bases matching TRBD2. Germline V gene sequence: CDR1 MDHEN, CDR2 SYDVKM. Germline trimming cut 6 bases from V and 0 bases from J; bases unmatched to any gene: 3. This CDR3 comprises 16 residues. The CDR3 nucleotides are TGTGCCAGCAGCCGGACTAGCGGGACAGCCAAAAACATTCAGTACTTC. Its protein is CASSRTSGTAKNIQYF.

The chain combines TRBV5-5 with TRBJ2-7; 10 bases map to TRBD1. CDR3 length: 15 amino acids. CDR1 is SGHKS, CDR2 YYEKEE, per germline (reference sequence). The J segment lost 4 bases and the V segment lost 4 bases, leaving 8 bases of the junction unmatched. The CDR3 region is CASSRTGTGVYEQYF. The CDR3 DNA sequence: TGTGCCAGCAGCCGTACCGGGACAGGGGTATACGAGCAGTACTTC.

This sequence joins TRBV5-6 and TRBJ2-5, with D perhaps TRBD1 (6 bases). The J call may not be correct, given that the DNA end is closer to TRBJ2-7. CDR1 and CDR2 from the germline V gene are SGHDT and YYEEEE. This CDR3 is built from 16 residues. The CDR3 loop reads CASSLEPLTGLDEQYF. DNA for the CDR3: TGTGCCAGCAGCTTGGAACCCCTAACAGGGCTGGACGAGCAGTACTTC.

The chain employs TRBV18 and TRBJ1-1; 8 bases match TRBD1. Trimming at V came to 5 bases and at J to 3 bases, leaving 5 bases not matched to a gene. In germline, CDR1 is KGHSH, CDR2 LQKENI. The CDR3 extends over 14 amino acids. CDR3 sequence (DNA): TGTGCCAGCTCAACCTACAGGGGGGACACTGAAGCTTTCTTT. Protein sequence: CASSTYRGDTEAFF.

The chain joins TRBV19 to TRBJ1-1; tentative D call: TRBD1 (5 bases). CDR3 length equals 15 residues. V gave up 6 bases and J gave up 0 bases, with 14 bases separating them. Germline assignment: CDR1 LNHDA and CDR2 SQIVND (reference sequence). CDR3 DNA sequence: TGTGCCAGTAGCACACATGGGGGGATGAACACTGAAGCTTTCTTT. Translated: CASSTHGGMNTEAFF.

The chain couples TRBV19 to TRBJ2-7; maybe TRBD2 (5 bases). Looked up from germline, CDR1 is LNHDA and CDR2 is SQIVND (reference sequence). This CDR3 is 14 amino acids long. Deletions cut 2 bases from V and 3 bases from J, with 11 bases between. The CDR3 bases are TGTGCCAGTAGTATAAGCCTCCGGGGCTACGAGCAGTACTTC. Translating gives CASSISLRGYEQYF.

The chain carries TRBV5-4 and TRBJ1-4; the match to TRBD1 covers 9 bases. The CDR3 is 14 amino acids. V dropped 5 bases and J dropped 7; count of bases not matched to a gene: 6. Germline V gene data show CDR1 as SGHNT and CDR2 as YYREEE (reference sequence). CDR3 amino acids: CASSEGQGTEKLFF. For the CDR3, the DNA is TGTGCCAGCAGTGAAGGACAGGGGACTGAAAAACTGTTTTTT.

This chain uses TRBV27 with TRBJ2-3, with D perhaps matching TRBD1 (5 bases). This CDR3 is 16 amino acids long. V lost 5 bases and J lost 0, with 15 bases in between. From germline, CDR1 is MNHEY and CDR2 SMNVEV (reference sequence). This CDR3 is CASSPDSRASTDTQYF. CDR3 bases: TGTGCCAGCAGTCCCGACAGCCGGGCTAGCACAGATACGCAGTATTTT.